The T cell receptor beta chain under discussion was sequenced for a study of cytomegalovirus exposure and HLA in healthy donors. Study-wide findings and caveats: Later on, analysis showed that most CMV-associated TCR beta chains appeared to be HLA-restricted.

Germline V CDR1 and CDR2: SGHNT, YYREEE (reference sequence). With V trimmed by 0 bases and J by 4 bases, 3 bases remained unmatched. The CDR3 consists of 14 residues. About this clone: The antigen remains undetermined.

The PCR had 60 Vbeta and 13 Jbeta primers. The authors' processing: Roughly 12 million shared chains were among roughly 81 million unique TCR beta chains counted in a later analysis. Libraries were prepared by immunoSEQ multiplex PCR; TCRdb keeps only in-frame clonotypes and omits some of them. For V, J and clone size, that table is used; D and trimming come from the DNA. The repertoire consists of 150,000 to 200,000 clones, with approximately 85% occurring once and the leading ten covering 0.96%. This receptor was identified in a girl aged 2 to 10 in good health and CMV-seropositive. The specimen was PBMCs. V is TRBV5-4 and J is TRBJ1-2, with 7 bases aligning to TRBD1. The CDR3 here is CASSLEDRIYGYTF. Written as DNA, the CDR3 is TGTGCCAGCAGCTTGGAGGACAGGATCTATGGCTACACCTTC.